This entry lists 20 T cell receptor beta chains sequenced from one sample in a study of shared clonotypes between healthy human individuals. TCRdb's table, derived via immunoSEQ multiplex PCR, lists solely in-frame clones and lacks some. The sample contains 730,000 or so clones, around 72% of which appear only once. The specimen was memory CD4+ T cells sorted from blood. Subset in this sample: CD45RA-negative fraction. The receptors were gathered from a woman aged 25 to 39 in good health.

V usage is TRBV7-9 and J usage is TRBJ1-1; TRBD1 might be the D (6 bases). The CDR3 totals 15 residues. Trimming removed 4 bases at V and 1 base at J, with 13 bases between. Germline CDR1 SEHNR, CDR2 FQNEAQ (reference sequence). CDR3 residues: CASSYGPTGNTEAFF. DNA for the CDR3: TGTGCCAGCAGCTATGGACCGACAGGGAACACTGAAGCTTTCTTT.

The chain is built from TRBV7-8 and TRBJ1-5; D is uncertain. The CDR3 loop spans 14 amino acids. V was clipped by 4 bases and J by 6 bases, with 13 bases between them. The germline V gene encodes CDR1 SGHVS and CDR2 FQNEAQ. This CDR3 is CASSWGAAGQPQHF. Here the CDR3 DNA reads TGTGCCAGCAGCTGGGGAGCGGCCGGTCAGCCCCAGCATTTT.

There are a few counts of this clone. This chain links TRBV5-1 with TRBJ2-2, with TRBD1 as a possible D gene (6 bases). The length of the CDR3 is 17 residues. Trimming shortened V by 0 bases and J by 1 base, and 13 bases separated the two germline ends. CDR1 is SGHRS and CDR2 is YFSETQ in the germline V gene. This chain's CDR3 is CASSLAPGHGNTGELFF. In DNA form, the CDR3 reads TGCGCCAGCAGCTTGGCCCCGGGACATGGGAACACCGGGGAGCTGTTTTTT.

This clone occurred a few times. The CDR3 region is CASSRGFAETQYF. CDR3 coding DNA: TGTGCCAGCAGTCGAGGCTTTGCAGAGACCCAGTACTTC. This sequence joins TRBV14 and TRBJ2-5; D is uncertain. The length of the CDR3 is 13 residues. The germline V gene has CDR1 SGHDN and CDR2 FVKESK. Trimming cost V 6 bases and J 4 bases, with 12 bases left between them.

The chain links TRBV6-5 to TRBJ2-5; tentatively, D is TRBD1 (6 bases). V lost 2 bases and J lost 1, with 8 bases in between. This CDR3 has 14 amino acids. The germline V gene has CDR1 MNHEY and CDR2 SVGAGI. The CDR3 protein is CASSYQDSQETQYF. The CDR3 nucleotides read TGTGCCAGCAGTTACCAGGACAGCCAAGAGACCCAGTACTTC.

The rearrangement uses TRBV10-3 and TRBJ1-1; 7 nucleotides line up with TRBD1. Germline V lookup: CDR1 ENHRY, CDR2 SYGVKD. Losses at the gene ends were 9 bases for V and 1 base for J; bases not matched to a gene: 8. The CDR3 is made up of 14 amino acids. CDR3 sequence reads: CAIWTGLQNTEAFF. The CDR3 DNA is TGTGCCATATGGACAGGTTTACAGAACACTGAAGCTTTCTTT.

The CDR3 nucleotides are TGTGCCAGCAGCTTAGAGGGGGATTATCAGCCCCAGCATTTT. Translated, it gives CASSLEGDYQPQHF. This chain links TRBV5-6 with TRBJ1-5; a possible D gene is TRBD1 (6 bases). CDR1 is SGHDT and CDR2 is YYEEEE in the germline V gene. V lost 2 bases and J 5 bases, leaving 11 bases between the germline ends. This CDR3 is built from 14 residues.

This clone has a single count. This sequence joins TRBV6-5 and TRBJ2-5; no firm D call. Per the germline V gene, CDR1 is MNHEY and CDR2 is SVGAGI. The V gene lost 7 bases and the J gene lost 2 bases, with 5 bases spanning the gap. This CDR3 contains 11 residues. This CDR3 is CASTQQETQYF. The CDR3 coding sequence is TGTGCCAGCACCCAGCAAGAGACCCAGTACTTC.

This clone was picked up a small number of times. This CDR3 is also generated by other DNA sequences in the sample. The chain links TRBV5-1 to TRBJ2-6; 7 bases map to TRBD1. The CDR3 runs to 17 residues. Germline values: CDR1 SGHRS, CDR2 YFSETQ. J lost 1 base, V lost 1 base, and 5 bases had no gene match. The CDR3 spells CASSLSGGVSGANVLTF. The CDR3 nucleotides read TGCGCCAGCAGCTTGTCAGGGGGAGTGTCTGGGGCCAACGTCCTGACTTTC.

The chain couples TRBV28 to TRBJ2-7; tentatively, D is TRBD2 (5 bases). The germline CDR1 and CDR2 sequences are MDHEN and SYDVKM. The V end lost 7 bases, the J end lost 6 bases, and 13 bases lay between the germline ends. This CDR3 region has 12 residues. This CDR3 is CASTPDRGEQYF. Written as DNA, the CDR3 is TGTGCCAGCACCCCGGATCGGGGCGAGCAGTACTTC.

V is TRBV7-6 and J is TRBJ2-1; D is ambiguous. CDR3 size: 14 residues. The germline V and J ends were trimmed by 2 bases and 10 bases, with 15 bases remaining between them. Per the germline V gene, CDR1 is SGHVS and CDR2 is FNYEAQ. The CDR3 sequence is CASSLQPGPREQFF. Written as DNA, the CDR3 is TGTGCCAGCAGCTTACAGCCCGGGCCACGGGAGCAGTTCTTC.

In nucleotides, the CDR3 is TGTGCCAGCAGCGTCCGAGCGACTAGCGGGATGTGGGGGGGTCATGAGCAGTTCTTC. Translated, it gives CASSVRATSGMWGGHEQFF. The V gene is TRBV5-4, the J gene TRBJ2-1; 11 bases are shared with TRBD2. The V gene's germline CDR1 is SGHNT and CDR2 YYREEE (reference sequence). V trimming: 4 bases; J trimming: 8 bases; junction bases outside the gene matches: 20. There are 19 residues in the CDR3.

With respect to this clone: Other nucleotide sequences from this sample produce the same CDR3. V is TRBV28 and J is TRBJ2-2; 7 bases map to TRBD1. Per the germline V gene, CDR1 is MDHEN and CDR2 is SYDVKM. The CDR3 is made up of 15 amino acids. V lost 2 bases, J lost 3 bases, and 3 bases stayed unmatched. The CDR3 loop reads CASSLQGDYTGELFF. CDR3 nucleotide sequence: TGTGCCAGCAGTTTACAGGGGGATTACACCGGGGAGCTGTTTTTT. Full variable domain (rest looked up from reference TRBV28 and TRBJ2-2): DVKVTQSSRYLVKRTGEKVFLECVQDMDHENMFWYRQDPGLGLRLIYFSYDVKMKEKGDIPEGYSVSREKKERFSLILESASTNQTSMYLCASSLQGDYTGELFFGEGSRLTVL.

The chain is built from TRBV13 and TRBJ1-1, with TRBD1 as a possible D gene (5 bases). The CDR3 runs 15 residues. V lost 5 bases and J lost 4, with 17 bases in between. Per germline, CDR1 PRHDT and CDR2 FYEKMQ (reference sequence). The CDR3 DNA reads TGTGCCAGCAGCCTCGAAGGACATTCTGCCACTGAAGCTTTCTTT. Amino acids: CASSLEGHSATEAFF.

Only a few counts were recorded for this clone. The chain uses TRBV19 and TRBJ2-4, with 9 bases that match TRBD1. Germline lookup yields CDR1 LNHDA and CDR2 SQIVND (reference sequence). The CDR3 spans 17 residues. Trimming took 2 bases from V and 5 from J; bases not matched to a gene: 10. CDR3 in DNA: TGTGCCAGTAGTATACTCCTGGGACAGGGACTGCAAAACATTCAGTACTTC. The encoded protein is CASSILLGQGLQNIQYF.

This clone was counted only a few times. The rearrangement links TRBV7-9 to TRBJ1-5; the D gene is possibly TRBD1 (6 bases). V was clipped by 4 bases and J by 1 base, with 17 bases between them. The CDR3 consists of 17 residues. Germline assignment: CDR1 SEHNR and CDR2 FQNEAQ (reference sequence). The CDR3: CASSSYRGRGSNQPQHF. CDR3 bases: TGTGCCAGCAGCTCCTACCGCGGCAGGGGAAGCAATCAGCCCCAGCATTTT.

The J gene is TRBJ2-2, the V gene TRBV28; 9 bases are shared with TRBD1. The CDR3 extends over 13 amino acids. V trimming: 10 bases; J trimming: 4 bases; junction bases outside the gene matches: 4. Germline CDR1 reads MDHEN; CDR2 reads SYDVKM. CDR3 sequence reads: CAMGTGFTGELFF. CDR3 nucleotide sequence: TGTGCCATGGGGACAGGGTTCACCGGGGAGCTGTTTTTT.

The chain uses TRBV5-5 and TRBJ1-4; D not certain. This CDR3 is 14 amino acids long. Germline V gene lookup returns CDR1 SGHKS and CDR2 YYEKEE (reference sequence). Trimming stripped 0 bases from V and 3 bases from J, with 6 bases between. CDR3 protein: CASSLAWANEKLFF. The CDR3 DNA reads as TGTGCCAGCAGCTTGGCCTGGGCTAATGAAAAACTGTTTTTT.

The J gene is TRBJ2-1, the V gene TRBV28; D is possibly TRBD1 (6 bases). Per germline, CDR1 MDHEN and CDR2 SYDVKM. Trimming removed 4 bases from V and 2 bases from J, with 12 bases in between. The CDR3 runs 15 residues. CDR3: CASSSPDRTYNEQFF. The CDR3 bases are TGTGCCAGCAGTTCACCCGACAGGACCTACAATGAGCAGTTCTTC.

The chain uses TRBV6-6 and TRBJ1-1, with a possible D match to TRBD1 (6 bases). The germline V gene encodes CDR1 MNHNY and CDR2 SVGAGI (reference sequence). With 8 bases removed from V and 0 bases from J, the gap between germline ends came to 13 bases. The CDR3 spans 14 residues. The CDR3 here is CASARGGLNTEAFF. The CDR3 DNA sequence: TGTGCCAGCGCTCGGGGGGGCTTGAACACTGAAGCTTTCTTT.